The 25 T cell receptor beta chains listed next were all sequenced from one sample in a study of shared clonotypes between healthy human individuals. The method was immunoSEQ multiplex PCR; TCRdb's version includes in-frame clones alone and lacks a portion of them. The sample has under 1,900,000 clones; just under 99% are singletons. Sequencing used naive CD4+ T cells sorted from blood. Indicated subset: CD45RA+ positively selected. All receptors derive from a man aged 25-45 years in good health.

The chain is built from TRBV5-6 and TRBJ2-7; tentatively, D is TRBD1 (6 bases). The germline V gene encodes CDR1 SGHDT and CDR2 YYEEEE. V lost 4 bases, J lost 1 base, and 12 bases lay in between. CDR3 length equals 14 residues. Written as DNA, the CDR3 is TGTGCCAGCAGCCTAACTCAGGGGTCCTACGAGCAGTACTTC. This encodes CASSLTQGSYEQYF.

This chain connects TRBV15 to TRBJ2-7; possible D gene TRBD2, 6 bases. V was pared by 3 bases and J by 7 bases, with 13 bases between. Germline V CDR1 and CDR2: LNHNV, YYDKDF (reference sequence). This CDR3 is 13 amino acids long. CDR3 bases: TGTGCCACCAGCAGCTTGGCGGGGAGGGAGCAGTACTTC. This translates into CATSSLAGREQYF.

This chain links TRBV5-1 with TRBJ2-1; the match to TRBD1 covers 10 bases. J lost 6 bases, V lost 4 bases, and 7 bases had no gene match. Per the germline V gene, CDR1 is SGHRS and CDR2 is YFSETQ. This CDR3 is 15 amino acids long. CDR3 sequence reads: CASSRGTGEFNEQFF. Written as DNA, the CDR3 is TGCGCCAGCAGCAGAGGGACAGGGGAGTTCAATGAGCAGTTCTTC.

The chain uses TRBV12-2 and TRBJ2-3; no check of the table's D call, TRBD1, against the DNA was made. TRBV12-2 is a pseudogene segment. The CDR3 runs 16 residues. The DNA of the CDR3 is TGTGCAAGTCGCCCGGCCGGGACAGGGTGTTCAGATACGCAGTATTTT. Amino acids: CASRPAGTGCSDTQYF.

This clone was picked up one time. The chain joins TRBV5-4 to TRBJ2-3, with D possibly TRBD2 on 5 matching bases. Germline values: CDR1 SGHNT, CDR2 YYREEE (reference sequence). V lost 3 bases to trimming and J lost 2 bases, with 13 bases between them. This CDR3 is 15 amino acids long. CDR3 region: CASSSDFLSTDTQYF. CDR3 bases: TGTGCCAGCAGCTCGGACTTCCTTTCCACAGATACGCAGTATTTT.

This chain links TRBV10-2 with TRBJ2-7; no clear D. Germline-derived CDR1 and CDR2 are WSHSY and SAAADI. This CDR3 is 15 amino acids long. V gave up 0 bases and J gave up 2 bases, with 11 bases separating them. Here the CDR3 DNA reads TGCGCCAGCAGTGAGTCCTCAACAGTGACCTACGAGCAGTACTTC. Amino acid sequence: CASSESSTVTYEQYF.

The chain couples TRBV7-9 to TRBJ2-5; 7 bases align to TRBD1. V gave up 5 bases and J gave up 1 base; unmatched junction bases: 13. CDR3 length: 17 residues. Germline values: CDR1 SEHNR, CDR2 FQNEAQ (reference sequence). CDR3 protein: CASSQGQPLVPQETQYF. The CDR3 DNA reads as TGTGCCAGCAGCCAGGGACAGCCCCTAGTTCCCCAAGAGACCCAGTACTTC.

The J gene is TRBJ1-1, the V gene TRBV18, with D unresolved. The CDR3 covers 14 residues. The V end lost 3 bases, the J end lost 2 bases, and 10 bases lay between the germline ends. Germline lookup yields CDR1 KGHSH and CDR2 LQKENI. CDR3 protein: CASSPLTSNTEAFF. As DNA, the CDR3 is TGTGCCAGCTCACCCCTCACATCCAACACTGAAGCTTTCTTT.

The chain couples TRBV7-9 to TRBJ2-4, with D possibly being TRBD1 (6 bases). Per germline, CDR1 SEHNR and CDR2 FQNEAQ (reference sequence). The CDR3 runs to 15 residues. Trimming removed 4 bases from V and 2 bases from J, with 12 bases in between. CDR3 protein: CASSSYDRTKNIQYF. CDR3 in DNA: TGTGCCAGCAGCTCCTACGACAGGACCAAAAACATTCAGTACTTC.

The chain couples TRBV5-8 to TRBJ1-5; tentative D call: TRBD1 (6 bases). Germline V gene lookup returns CDR1 SGHTS and CDR2 YDEGEE. The CDR3 runs 13 residues. Between the trimmed V and J ends, which lost 0 bases and 6 bases, there was a span of 7 bases. DNA for the CDR3: TGTGCCAGCAGCTTGGCAGGGGTTCAGCCCCAGCATTTT. Its translation is CASSLAGVQPQHF.

The chain carries TRBV5-6 and TRBJ1-2; D may be TRBD1 (5 bases). Trimming removed 0 bases from V and 4 bases from J, with 10 bases in between. CDR1 SGHDT and CDR2 YYEEEE come from the germline V gene. CDR3 length: 14 amino acids. In DNA form, the CDR3 reads TGTGCCAGCAGCTTGGGACAGAGTCCCTATGGCTACACCTTC. This codes for CASSLGQSPYGYTF.

This chain uses TRBV7-2 with TRBJ2-7, with D perhaps TRBD1 (5 bases). This CDR3 spans 14 amino acids. Germline-derived CDR1 and CDR2 are SGHTA and FQGNSA. Trimming stripped 2 bases from V and 5 bases from J, with 13 bases between. CDR3 residues: CASSLSTGSNEQYF. The DNA of the CDR3 is TGTGCCAGCAGCTTAAGTACAGGTTCCAACGAGCAGTACTTC.

The V gene is TRBV30, the J gene TRBJ2-7, with D unclear. Germline assignment: CDR1 GTSNPN and CDR2 SVGIG (reference sequence). V shed 1 base and J shed 7 bases, with 11 bases lying between them. The CDR3 contains 12 residues. The CDR3 spells CAWSDSPQEQYF. The CDR3 nucleotides are TGTGCCTGGAGTGACTCCCCCCAGGAGCAGTACTTC.

The genes are TRBV28 and TRBJ2-7, with 7 bases matching TRBD1. Trimming took 3 bases from V and 3 from J; bases not matched to a gene: 5. Per germline, CDR1 MDHEN and CDR2 SYDVKM. The CDR3 sequence is 14 residues long. The CDR3 DNA follows: TGTGCCAGCAGTTTTAACAGGGGTCACTACGAGCAGTACTTC. This translates into CASSFNRGHYEQYF.

V usage is TRBV5-8 and J usage is TRBJ2-7; TRBD2 might be the D (5 bases). The CDR3 spans 13 residues. Germline V lookup: CDR1 SGHTS, CDR2 YDEGEE. Trimming left V 0 bases short and J 9 bases short, with 13 bases between. CDR3 coding DNA: TGTGCCAGCAGCTTGGGTCCGGGGATTGGGCAGTACTTC. Protein product: CASSLGPGIGQYF.

The chain links TRBV6-5 to TRBJ2-7; 10 bases map to TRBD1. The CDR3 runs 14 residues. CDR1 is MNHEY, CDR2 SVGAGI, per germline. With 6 bases clipped from V and 2 bases from J, the junction kept 4 bases outside the gene matches. The CDR3 sequence is CASSEDRGPYEQYF. DNA for the CDR3: TGTGCCAGCAGCGAAGACAGGGGGCCCTACGAGCAGTACTTC.

Worth noting for this clone: The sample carries other DNA sequences with the same CDR3. The chain recombines TRBV7-9 with TRBJ1-2, with a possible D match to TRBD1 (6 bases). CDR3 length: 13 amino acids. V lost 0 bases to trimming and J lost 8 bases, with 10 bases between them. Germline loops: CDR1 SEHNR, CDR2 FQNEAQ (reference sequence). The CDR3 reads CASSLAGAGGYTF. The CDR3 coding sequence is TGTGCCAGCAGCTTAGCGGGGGCGGGCGGCTACACCTTC.

This chain's CDR3 is CASSLISGNANTGELFF. The DNA for the CDR3 is TGCGCCAGCAGCTTGATTAGCGGGAACGCGAACACCGGGGAGCTGTTTTTT. The chain has TRBV5-1 and TRBJ2-2, with 8 bases aligning to TRBD2. The CDR3 contains 17 residues. Germline V gene lookup returns CDR1 SGHRS and CDR2 YFSETQ. J was trimmed by 0 bases and V by 1 base; bases with no gene match: 5.

This chain links TRBV7-2 with TRBJ1-4, with D maybe TRBD1 (6 bases). Germline values: CDR1 SGHTA, CDR2 FQGNSA. The CDR3 extends over 16 amino acids. V gave up 5 bases and J gave up 0 bases, with 13 bases separating them. Written as DNA, the CDR3 is TGTGCCAGCAGCCCCCACAGGGAGGCAACTAATGAAAAACTGTTTTTT. Protein product: CASSPHREATNEKLFF.

The J gene is TRBJ2-1, the V gene TRBV10-3; D not resolved. The CDR3 length is 12 residues. Trimming took off 3 bases at V and 5 bases at J, with 5 bases between the two ends. Germline V CDR1 and CDR2: ENHRY, SYGVKD. The CDR3 loop is CAISELNNEQFF. The DNA of the CDR3 is TGTGCCATCAGTGAACTAAACAATGAGCAGTTCTTC.

The gene calls are TRBV14 and TRBJ1-2; D gene uncertain. CDR1 and CDR2 (germline): SGHDN, FVKESK. The CDR3 runs to 15 residues. The V end was cut by 0 bases, the J end by 9 bases, with 17 bases between. The CDR3 DNA is TGTGCCAGCAGCCAAGATAAGATTCCTCAGAGTCGCTACACCTTC. As protein: CASSQDKIPQSRYTF.

The rearrangement joins TRBV30 to TRBJ2-3, with no clear D. The germline V gene encodes CDR1 GTSNPN and CDR2 SVGIG (reference sequence). The CDR3 loop spans 13 amino acids. Trimming cost V 1 base and J 0 bases, with 5 bases left between them. CDR3 in DNA: TGTGCCTGGAGTGGGATTAGCACAGATACGCAGTATTTT. This codes for CAWSGISTDTQYF.

The chain carries TRBV5-1 and TRBJ2-5, with 7 positions matching TRBD2. Germline values: CDR1 SGHRS, CDR2 YFSETQ. The junction had 2 bases not matched to a gene; V was cut back by 3 bases and J by 0 bases. The CDR3 is 14 amino acids. The CDR3 coding sequence is TGCGCCAGCAGCTCGACTAGCTACCAAGAGACCCAGTACTTC. Amino acids: CASSSTSYQETQYF.

This chain uses TRBV9 with TRBJ2-5, with TRBD2 matching over 10 bases. From germline, CDR1 is SGDLS and CDR2 YYNGEE. The CDR3 is 14 amino acids. V dropped 4 bases and J dropped 3; count of bases not matched to a gene: 3. CDR3 in amino acids: CASSPGLAEETQYF. The CDR3 DNA is TGTGCCAGCAGCCCCGGACTAGCGGAAGAGACCCAGTACTTC.

CDR3 region: CATSRGRDDYYNEQFF. In DNA, the CDR3 is TGTGCCACCAGCAGAGGCCGGGACGATTATTACAATGAGCAGTTCTTC. This chain uses TRBV15 with TRBJ2-1, with D perhaps given as TRBD1 or TRBD2 (5 bases each). The CDR3 contains 16 residues. V was shortened by 1 base and J by 4 bases, with 14 bases between the two germline ends. Germline assignment: CDR1 LNHNV and CDR2 YYDKDF (reference sequence).